Listed below are T cell receptor beta chains from one sample, sequenced in a study of blood T cell repertoires in COVID-19. TCRdb's table, derived via immunoSEQ multiplex PCR, lists solely in-frame clones and lacks some. Here the sample spans about 190,000 clones, roughly 89% being singletons. Source material: peripheral blood. Receptor source: a man aged 45-60 years with acute or convalescent COVID-19. CDR3s include the opening cysteine and the closing phenylalanine or tryptophan. D genes are given only for firm matches. A clone size is listed for some rows: how often the clone was seen (once, few, many), or a class if it is expanded.

CDR3 DNA: TGTGCCAGCAGCCGAGGACAGTACGAGCAGTACTTC; CDR3 protein: CASSRGQYEQYF; clone size: -; J gene: TRBJ2-7; D gene: -; V gene: TRBV7-8
CDR3 DNA: TGCGCCAGCAGTCCGGGACTGGGATTTGGAAACACCATATATTTT; CDR3 protein: CASSPGLGFGNTIYF; clone size: -; J gene: TRBJ1-3; D gene: -; V gene: TRBV5-1
CDR3 DNA: TGTGCCAGCAGCCAGGGGTGGTCGCAGCCCCAGCATTTT; CDR3 protein: CASSQGWSQPQHF; clone size: -; J gene: TRBJ1-5; D gene: -; V gene: TRBV5-6
CDR3 DNA: TGCGCCAGCAGCCAGTTATCAGGGGGCCCGGCTAATGAAAAACTGTTTTTT; CDR3 protein: CASSQLSGGPANEKLFF; clone size: -; J gene: TRBJ1-4; D gene: TRBD1; V gene: TRBV4-1
CDR3 DNA: TGTGCCAGTTCCGACAGGACCTATAATGAAAAACTGTTTTTT; CDR3 protein: CASSDRTYNEKLFF; clone size: -; J gene: TRBJ1-4; D gene: -; V gene: TRBV19
CDR3 DNA: TGTGCCAGCAGCCAAGATGGTAAGGGGCGGAACACTGAAGCTTTCTTT; CDR3 protein: CASSQDGKGRNTEAFF; clone size: few; J gene: TRBJ1-1; D gene: -; V gene: TRBV4-2
CDR3 DNA: TGTGCCAGCAGTTACTCTCCGGGAGGCTCCTACAATGAGCAGTTCTTC; CDR3 protein: CASSYSPGGSYNEQFF; clone size: -; J gene: TRBJ2-1; D gene: TRBD2; V gene: TRBV6-5
CDR3 DNA: TGTGCCAGCAGGCCCGGGATAGGACAGGGAGCGGACTTC; CDR3 protein: CASRPGIGQGADF; clone size: -; J gene: TRBJ2-7; D gene: TRBD1; V gene: TRBV7-9
CDR3 DNA: TGTGCCAGCAGCCCCCGGGACAGTTCCTCTGAAGCTTTCTTT; CDR3 protein: CASSPRDSSSEAFF; clone size: -; J gene: TRBJ1-1; D gene: TRBD1; V gene: TRBV9
CDR3 DNA: TGCGCCAGCAGCACTAGCGGGGGGTCCTACAATGAGCAGTTCTTC; CDR3 protein: CASSTSGGSYNEQFF; clone size: -; J gene: TRBJ2-1; D gene: TRBD2; V gene: TRBV5-1
CDR3 DNA: TGTGCCAGCAGCCAGGGCTTGGGCCGATCGATTTACAATGAGCAGTTCTTC; CDR3 protein: CASSQGLGRSIYNEQFF; clone size: -; J gene: TRBJ2-1; D gene: -; V gene: TRBV4-2
CDR3 DNA: TGTGCCAGTAGTCCGCCACCGGGACTAGCGGGGTTTAGGAATGAGCAGTTCTTC; CDR3 protein: CASSPPPGLAGFRNEQFF; clone size: -; J gene: TRBJ2-1; D gene: TRBD2; V gene: TRBV19
CDR3 DNA: TGTGCCAGCAGTTTGGGAGGGGAAGGACAGCCCCAGCATTTT; CDR3 protein: CASSLGGEGQPQHF; clone size: -; J gene: TRBJ1-5; D gene: -; V gene: TRBV28